One sample yielded the 11 T cell receptor beta chains listed below, sequenced in a study of identical twins. Each CDR3 protein gets one entry after TCRdb re-called the 5' RACE reads with MiXCR. The sample contains some 1,600,000 distinct CDR3 sequences, around 29% of which appear only once. The sequencing sample was made of cord blood. The receptor set was obtained from a newborn girl in good health.

In its sample, this clonotype was seen a few times. The rearrangement uses TRBV10-1 and TRBJ2-7; D uncertain. V was cut by 2 bases and J by 6 bases, with 11 bases left in between. Germline V gene sequence: CDR1 WNHNN, CDR2 SYGVQD (reference sequence). The CDR3 is made up of 13 amino acids. The CDR3 loop reads CASSEIAFGEQYF. The CDR3, as DNA: TGCGCCAGCAGTGAGATAGCCTTTGGCGAGCAGTACTTC.

This clonotype occurred a few times. V and J are TRBV2 and TRBJ2-5; D is undetermined. The CDR3 runs 15 residues. The germline V gene encodes CDR1 SNHLY and CDR2 FYNNEI. V gave up 3 bases and J gave up 2 bases, with 13 bases separating them. As DNA, the CDR3 is TGTGCCAGCAGTGATTATCGGTGGCAGCAAGAGACCCAGTACTTC. Its protein is CASSDYRWQQETQYF. Full variable domain (outside the CDR3, taken from reference TRBV2 and TRBJ2-5): EPEVTQTPSHQVTQMGQEVILRCVPISNHLYFYWYRQILGQKVEFLVSFYNNEISEKSEIFDDQFSVERPDGSNFTLKIRSTKLEDSAMYFCASSDYRWQQETQYFGPGTRLLVL.

The chain is built from TRBV7-9 and TRBJ1-2; TRBD1 matches 7 bases. The CDR3 runs 19 residues. Trimming removed 4 bases from V and 0 bases from J; junction bases left unmatched: 17. The germline CDR1 and CDR2 sequences are SEHNR and FQNEAQ (reference sequence). The CDR3 here is CASSSAGQRSISSNYGYTF. CDR3 sequence (DNA): TGTGCCAGCAGCTCCGCGGGACAGCGCTCGATTTCATCTAACTATGGCTACACCTTC.

There are a few counts of this clonotype. The rearrangement joins TRBV2 to TRBJ2-1; 14 positions agree with TRBD2. The ends lost 1 base at V and 12 bases at J; junction bases unmatched: 5. This CDR3 has 15 amino acids. From germline, CDR1 is SNHLY and CDR2 FYNNEI. CDR3 amino acids: CASSEGTSGRTTQFF. The CDR3, as DNA: TGTGCCAGCAGTGAAGGGACTAGCGGGAGGACCACGCAGTTCTTC.

The chain joins TRBV20-1 to TRBJ2-3, with 7 positions matching TRBD2. CDR1 is DFQATT and CDR2 is SNEGSKA in the germline V gene (reference sequence). V lost 7 bases and J lost 2; bases outside the gene matches: 9. The CDR3 spans 14 residues. The CDR3 here is CSVLPSGYTDTQYF. CDR3 in DNA: TGCAGTGTCCTCCCTAGCGGTTACACAGATACGCAGTATTTT.

The sample holds a few counts of this clonotype. The V and J genes are TRBV29-1 and TRBJ1-2; D might be TRBD1 (5 bases). This CDR3 spans 12 amino acids. The V end was cut by 3 bases, the J end by 1 base, with 6 bases between. The germline V gene encodes CDR1 SQVTM and CDR2 ANQGSEA. CDR3 amino acids: CSVEGLNYGYTF. CDR3 DNA sequence: TGCAGCGTTGAGGGGCTTAACTATGGCTACACCTTC.

This clonotype was recorded many times. This CDR3 is CASSEALLGYPETQYF. The CDR3 DNA reads TGTGCCAGCAGTGAAGCGCTCTTGGGCTACCCAGAGACCCAGTACTTC. V is TRBV2 and J is TRBJ2-5; no firm D call. CDR3 length equals 16 residues. Per germline, CDR1 SNHLY and CDR2 FYNNEI. Trimming shortened V by 0 bases and J by 4 bases, and 15 bases separated the two germline ends.

V gene TRBV4-1 combines with J gene TRBJ2-7; D gene uncertain. The J call may not be correct, given that the DNA end is closer to TRBJ2-4. This CDR3 comprises 15 residues. Per germline, CDR1 MGHRA and CDR2 YSYEKL. As DNA, the CDR3 is TGCGCCAGCAGCCGAAATCCGGACCTTGCGGACATTCAGTACTTC. Protein product: CASSRNPDLADIQYF.

The J gene is TRBJ2-7, the V gene TRBV27; D possibly corresponds to TRBD1 (6 bases). The germline V gene has CDR1 MNHEY and CDR2 SMNVEV (reference sequence). This CDR3 comprises 13 residues. The V and J ends lost 10 bases and 4 bases respectively, with 17 bases between them. In nucleotides, the CDR3 is TGTGCCAACAGCCCAGGGGTCCTTTACGAGCAGTACTTC. Translated: CANSPGVLYEQYF.

The chain has TRBV6-1 and TRBJ2-1; 13 nucleotides align to TRBD2. V shed 6 bases, J shed 6 bases, and the junction held 11 bases outside the gene matches. From germline, CDR1 is MNHNS and CDR2 SASEGT. The CDR3 is made up of 17 amino acids. The CDR3 is CASSTGLAGVGVNEQFF. CDR3 DNA: TGTGCCAGCAGCACTGGACTAGCGGGAGTCGGGGTCAATGAGCAGTTCTTC.

The gene calls are TRBV5-1 and TRBJ2-1; TRBD2 aligns across 10 bases. This CDR3 comprises 15 residues. The germline V gene has CDR1 SGHRS and CDR2 YFSETQ. Trimming cost V 4 bases and J 9 bases; bases outside gene matches: 10. The CDR3 nucleotides are TGCGCCAGCAGCGTGACTAGCGGGTTAATCGGTGAGCAGTTCTTC. This gives the protein CASSVTSGLIGEQFF.